The clone carrying this TCR beta chain occurred many times. TCRdb re-derived calls from the 5' RACE reads in MiXCR, one entry per CDR3 protein. The repertoire consists of 40,000 to 45,000 distinct CDR3 sequences, with approximately 15% occurring once and the leading ten covering around three fifths. Time point described: sample taken at primary tumor resection. Frozen PBMC, nontumor lung or tumor provided whole RNA, which was sequenced unsorted. The record originates from a study of spatial heterogeneity in lung cancer. For the study at large: Sequence detection consistently recorded a greater number of beta-chain than alpha-chain sequences. Within raw reads, each unique TCR and UMI combination appeared on average more than ten times.

Trimming took off 1 base at V and 3 bases at J, with 13 bases between the two ends. This CDR3 is built from 17 residues. Germline V lookup: CDR1 MGHDK, CDR2 SYGVNS. This clonotype was sampled from a male donor with early-stage non-small cell lung cancer. Source: PBMCs, taken at surgery. The V call is TRBV25-1, the J call TRBJ1-6; possibly TRBD1 for D (6 bases). CDR3 in amino acids: CASSELNRGSYNSPLHF. DNA for the CDR3: TGTGCCAGCAGTGAATTGAATAGGGGGAGCTATAATTCACCCCTCCACTTT. The full variable domain, rest sourced from reference TRBV25-1 and TRBJ1-6, is EADIYQTPRYLVIGTGKKITLECSQTMGHDKMYWYQQDPGMELHLIHYSYGVNSTEKGDLSSESTVSRIRTEHFPLTLESARPSHTSQYLCASSELNRGSYNSPLHFGNGTRLTVT.